These 27 T cell receptor beta chains came from one sample sequenced in a study of T cells after yellow fever vaccination. TCRdb passed the 5' RACE reads through MiXCR, listing each CDR3 protein once. The sample includes hundreds of thousands of distinct CDR3 sequences, 3% to 4.5% of them seen just once. Sequencing was performed on PBMCs, taken on the day of the yellow fever booster vaccination. These receptor sequences come from a young man who received the YFV17D yellow fever vaccine.

The V and J genes are TRBV5-1 and TRBJ2-3; TRBD2 matches at 7 bases. V shed 0 bases and J 4 bases; nucleotides not matched to a gene: 5. Per germline, CDR1 SGHRS and CDR2 YFSETQ. CDR3 length: 15 amino acids. The CDR3 spells CASSLVQRGSDTQYF. The CDR3 bases are TGCGCCAGCAGCTTGGTGCAGCGGGGATCAGATACGCAGTATTTT.

This clonotype was observed a handful of times. This chain joins TRBV20-1 and TRBJ1-6; D is perhaps TRBD1 (5 bases). The CDR3 is made up of 13 amino acids. V lost 4 bases to trimming and J lost 8 bases, with 12 bases between them. The germline V gene has CDR1 DFQATT and CDR2 SNEGSKA (reference sequence). The CDR3 is CSAMGEGDSPLHF. The DNA of the CDR3 is TGCAGTGCTATGGGGGAGGGAGATTCACCCCTCCACTTT.

This clonotype was counted many times. J is TRBJ2-3 and V is TRBV29-1; 10 positions match TRBD2. The V gene's germline CDR1 is SQVTM and CDR2 ANQGSEA. There are 17 residues in the CDR3. The J segment lost 2 bases and the V segment lost 6 bases, leaving 14 bases of the junction unmatched. CDR3 nucleotides: TGCAGCGTGGGACCTATTTATACTAGCGGGGACACAGATACGCAGTATTTT. Amino acid sequence: CSVGPIYTSGDTDTQYF.

This clonotype was seen ten or more times. This chain joins TRBV7-9 and TRBJ2-3, with 8 bases matching TRBD1. The CDR3 consists of 15 residues. V gave up 5 bases and J gave up 0 bases; unmatched junction bases: 4. Germline V lookup: CDR1 SEHNR, CDR2 FQNEAQ (reference sequence). The CDR3 protein is CASSVDRASTDTQYF. CDR3 DNA: TGTGCCAGCAGCGTGGACAGGGCGAGCACAGATACGCAGTATTTT.

This clonotype turned up a few times. The J gene is TRBJ1-2, the V gene TRBV7-2; 10 positions match TRBD1. The CDR3 loop spans 14 amino acids. V lost 5 bases to trimming and J lost 7 bases; unmatched junction nucleotides: 7. Germline V gene lookup returns CDR1 SGHTA and CDR2 FQGNSA. The DNA of the CDR3 is TGTGCCAGCAGCCCACGACAGGGGGCGATTGGCTACACCTTC. This codes for CASSPRQGAIGYTF.

To note about this clonotype: Possible read error: a much larger clone is one base away. The chain recombines TRBV12-3 or TRBV12-4 with TRBJ1-1, with D hard to call. CDR3 length: 13 residues. The CDR3 loop is CASSFSPNTVAFF. The CDR3 nucleotides read TGTGCCAGCAGTTTCAGCCCGAACACTGTAGCTTTCTTT.

This clonotype has just a few counts. The V gene is TRBV21-1, the J gene TRBJ2-7; TRBD2 is the table's D call and was not checked against the DNA. TRBV21-1 is described as a pseudogene. The CDR3 runs to 16 residues. CDR3: CASSMGEEGTGYEQYV. The CDR3 bases are TGTGCCAGCAGCATGGGGGAGGAGGGGACGGGATACGAGCAGTACGTC.

At least ten counts were recorded for this clonotype. The chain recombines TRBV11-2 with TRBJ2-5; D possibly corresponds to TRBD1 (6 bases). The CDR3 length is 15 residues. V lost 2 bases, J lost 1 base, and 11 bases lay in between. The germline V gene encodes CDR1 SGHAT and CDR2 FQNNGV. This CDR3 is CASSLIQGTQETQYF. The CDR3 coding sequence is TGTGCCAGCAGCTTAATACAGGGTACCCAAGAGACCCAGTACTTC.

This clonotype was observed many times. The J gene is TRBJ2-2, the V gene TRBV5-1; 13 nucleotides line up with TRBD2. The CDR3 loop spans 16 amino acids. After removal of 4 bases from V and 3 bases from J, the junction contained 3 bases not matched to a gene. Germline CDR1 reads SGHRS; CDR2 reads YFSETQ. The CDR3 is CASSPGTSGDTGELFF. In DNA form, the CDR3 reads TGCGCCAGCAGCCCGGGGACTAGCGGGGACACCGGGGAGCTGTTTTTT.

This clonotype was seen many times. This rearrangement joins TRBV6-1 to TRBJ1-1, with 7 nucleotides matching TRBD1. After removal of 8 bases from V and 5 bases from J, the junction contained 11 bases not matched to a gene. Germline CDR1 and CDR2: MNHNS and SASEGT. This CDR3 comprises 14 residues. The CDR3 region has the DNA TGTGCCAGCGCCGCCTCAGGGGGAGAGACTGAAGCTTTCTTT. Its translation is CASAASGGETEAFF.

In this sample, this clonotype turned up many times. As DNA, the CDR3 is TGTGCCAGCAGCGGACCGGGACATAGCAATCAGCCCCAGCATTTT. It is translated as CASSGPGHSNQPQHF. The J gene is TRBJ1-5, the V gene TRBV9, with D tentatively TRBD1 (6 bases). Germline V gene sequence: CDR1 SGDLS, CDR2 YYNGEE. The V and J ends lost 3 bases and 0 bases respectively, with 10 bases between them. The CDR3 extends over 15 amino acids.

The rearrangement uses TRBV5-1 and TRBJ2-1, with D unresolved. The CDR3 loop spans 18 amino acids. Trimming took 1 base from V and 0 from J, leaving 17 bases between them. Germline lookup yields CDR1 SGHRS and CDR2 YFSETQ. CDR3 amino acids: CASSLFPPSRSSYNEQFF. CDR3 DNA sequence: TGCGCCAGCAGCTTGTTCCCACCGAGCCGAAGCTCCTACAATGAGCAGTTCTTC.

Only a few counts were recorded for this clonotype. The chain recombines TRBV3-1 with TRBJ1-1; no definite D call. The CDR3 runs to 14 residues. The V and J ends lost 3 bases and 6 bases respectively, with 14 bases between them. Germline CDR1 is LGHDT and CDR2 is YNNKEL (reference sequence). The CDR3 DNA reads TGTGCCAGCAGCCAGGGGTCCTGGCAAGCTGAAGCTTTCTTT. Protein product: CASSQGSWQAEAFF.

This clonotype has at least ten counts. The chain carries TRBV2 and TRBJ1-6; weak D call: TRBD1 (5 bases). Trimming took off 4 bases at V and 5 bases at J, with 18 bases between the two ends. Germline assignment: CDR1 SNHLY and CDR2 FYNNEI. This CDR3 is 17 amino acids long. CDR3 sequence reads: CASSAAVRQRNNSPLHF. As DNA, the CDR3 is TGTGCCAGCAGTGCGGCAGTTAGACAGCGGAATAATTCACCCCTCCACTTT.

This clonotype was detected many times. The chain couples TRBV4-1 to TRBJ1-5; D possibly corresponds to TRBD1 (5 bases). CDR3 length: 16 residues. V shed 1 base and J shed 1 base, with 11 bases lying between them. From germline, CDR1 is MGHRA and CDR2 YSYEKL. CDR3 residues: CASSQGGLQSNQPQHF. CDR3 DNA sequence: TGCGCCAGCAGCCAAGGGGGACTTCAAAGCAATCAGCCCCAGCATTTT.

This clonotype was detected a few times. The J gene is TRBJ1-5, the V gene TRBV19; D is perhaps TRBD1 (5 bases). The germline V gene encodes CDR1 LNHDA and CDR2 SQIVND (reference sequence). The CDR3 has 13 amino acids. V shed 11 bases and J shed 3 bases, with 14 bases lying between them. In nucleotides, the CDR3 is TGTGCCGGAGGGGCGTTCAACAATCAGCCCCAGCATTTT. This gives the protein CAGGAFNNQPQHF.

Only a few counts were recorded for this clonotype. The genes are TRBV9 and TRBJ2-3, with 9 bases identical to TRBD2. CDR3 length equals 19 residues. CDR1 is SGDLS and CDR2 is YYNGEE in the germline V gene. V shed 0 bases and J 0 bases; nucleotides not matched to a gene: 11. The CDR3 nucleotides read TGTGCCAGCAGCGTAGATCGGCTAGCGGGGACCACTAGCACAGATACGCAGTATTTT. It yields the protein CASSVDRLAGTTSTDTQYF.

The chain carries TRBV5-1 and TRBJ1-2; a weak D match, TRBD1 (5 bases). The CDR3 is 13 residues long. CDR1 is SGHRS, CDR2 YFSETQ, per germline. V was trimmed by 6 bases and J by 6 bases, leaving 15 bases between them. This CDR3 is CASKRRDVDGYTF. Here the CDR3 DNA reads TGCGCCAGCAAGCGCCGGGACGTTGATGGCTACACCTTC.

In this sample, this clonotype turned up a few times. The rearrangement uses TRBV20-1 and TRBJ2-5; unclear D gene. There are 12 residues in the CDR3. Germline CDR1 is DFQATT and CDR2 is SNEGSKA (reference sequence). The V end was cut by 5 bases, the J end by 3 bases, with 10 bases between. The CDR3 loop reads CSAHRAKETQYF. CDR3 DNA sequence: TGCAGTGCTCACCGGGCCAAAGAGACCCAGTACTTC.

This clonotype occurred many times. V gene TRBV4-2 combines with J gene TRBJ2-1, with TRBD2 matching 8 bases. J lost 0 bases, V lost 6 bases, and 4 bases had no gene match. Per germline, CDR1 LGHNA and CDR2 YNFKEQ. The CDR3 has 15 residues. DNA for the CDR3: TGTGCCAGCAGTTCCGGGGGGGACTCCTACAATGAGCAGTTCTTC. Translation: CASSSGGDSYNEQFF.

Ten or more counts support this clonotype. The chain combines TRBV27 with TRBJ2-1; tentatively, D is TRBD1 or TRBD2 (6 bases each). The CDR3 runs to 20 residues. Germline V CDR1 and CDR2: MNHEY, SMNVEV (reference sequence). With 2 bases removed from V and 0 bases from J, the gap between germline ends came to 23 bases. The CDR3, as DNA: TGTGCCAGCAGTTTAGAGGGGAGCCGGGGGCTCGTCAGCTCCTACAATGAGCAGTTCTTC. Amino acids: CASSLEGSRGLVSSYNEQFF.

This chain uses TRBV7-6 with TRBJ2-7; D possibly corresponds to TRBD2 (6 bases). The CDR3 spans 15 residues. CDR1 and CDR2 (germline): SGHVS, FNYEAQ. V dropped 1 base and J dropped 0 bases, with 10 bases sitting between them. In nucleotides, the CDR3 is TGTGCCAGCAGCTTAGGGGGGGACGTCTCCTACGAGCAGTACTTC. It codes for CASSLGGDVSYEQYF. The full variable domain, with the rest looked up from reference TRBV7-6 and TRBJ2-7, is GAGVSQSPRYKVTKRGQDVALRCDPISGHVSLYWYRQALGQGPEFLTYFNYEAQQDKSGLPNDRFSAERPEGSISTLTIQRTEQRDSAMYRCASSLGGDVSYEQYFGPGTRLTVT.

This clonotype has ten or more counts. CDR3 nucleotides: TGTGCCAGCAGACCGACTAGCGGTAGCACAGATACGCAGTATTTT. Encoded protein: CASRPTSGSTDTQYF. The chain recombines TRBV11-2 with TRBJ2-3, with 9 bases identical to TRBD2. V lost 6 bases and J lost 0; bases outside the gene matches: 4. CDR1 is SGHAT and CDR2 is FQNNGV in the germline V gene. The CDR3 loop spans 15 amino acids.

In its sample, this clonotype was seen a few times. The chain employs TRBV7-2 and TRBJ1-6; D may be TRBD1 (5 bases). The ends were cut back, 5 bases at V and 6 bases at J, with 11 bases in the middle. CDR1 SGHTA and CDR2 FQGNSA come from the germline V gene. This CDR3 region has 14 residues. CDR3 amino acids: CASSLMQGNSPLHF. CDR3 DNA sequence: TGTGCCAGCAGCCTAATGCAGGGTAATTCACCCCTCCACTTT.

This clonotype was detected ten times or more. The chain is built from TRBV3-1 and TRBJ2-5; D gene ambiguous. Germline V CDR1 and CDR2: LGHDT, YNNKEL (reference sequence). CDR3 length: 13 residues. V lost 5 bases and J 4 bases, leaving 11 bases between the germline ends. CDR3 nucleotide sequence: TGTGCCAGCAGCGTTCAATCCGGAGAGACCCAGTACTTC. This sequence encodes CASSVQSGETQYF.

This chain links TRBV19 with TRBJ1-2; D call uncertain. The germline V gene has CDR1 LNHDA and CDR2 SQIVND (reference sequence). Trimming took 5 bases from V and 4 from J, leaving 11 bases between them. The CDR3 covers 13 residues. The CDR3 is CASSAPGSYGYTF. The CDR3, as DNA: TGTGCCAGTAGTGCCCCCGGGAGCTATGGCTACACCTTC. The entire variable domain, with the rest obtained from reference TRBV19 and TRBJ1-2, is as follows: DGGITQSPKYLFRKEGQNVTLSCEQNLNHDAMYWYRQDPGQGLRLIYYSQIVNDFQKGDIAEGYSVSREKKESFPLTVTSAQKNPTAFYLCASSAPGSYGYTFGSGTRLTVV.

The chain employs TRBV4-3 and TRBJ1-1, with no clear D. The CDR3 sequence is 16 residues long. Trimming took 0 bases from V and 6 from J, leaving 17 bases between them. Germline V gene data show CDR1 as LGHNA and CDR2 as YSLEER. CDR3 sequence reads: CASSQDLFGFTAEAFF. CDR3 coding DNA: TGCGCCAGCAGCCAAGATCTTTTTGGGTTCACTGCTGAAGCTTTCTTT.